This T cell receptor (beta chain) derives from a study of immune evolution from preneoplasia to lung adenocarcinoma. Findings and limits, study-wide: Normal lung had the highest top T cell clone frequencies.

As concerns this clone: Antigen: not known.

The CDR3 length is 15 residues. Trimming took 1 base from V and 1 from J; bases not matched to a gene: 4. Germline CDR1 and CDR2: SGHRS and YFSETQ. Between about 2013 and 2018, patients underwent resection in Japan or China. Two lung cancer pathologists independently confirmed each histologic diagnosis. Repertoires were generated with immunoSEQ multiplex PCR, while TCRdb's copy carries only in-frame clones and drops some. This sample has 3,600 or so clones; 70% to 80% occur once, and the top ten carry 9.5% to 15%. The chain recombines TRBV5-1 with TRBJ1-1; 7 bases align to TRBD1. The receptor was derived from a person in their 70s with lung adenocarcinoma. The specimen sequenced was FFPE adjacent normal lung tissue. The CDR3 bases are TGCGCCAGCAGCTTGATGACAGGGACGAACACTGAAGCTTTCTTT. Translation gives CASSLMTGTNTEAFF.